A single T cell receptor (beta chain) is shown here with its context. The sample comes from a study of blood T cell repertoires in COVID-19. Study background: Donors in the United States, Italy and Spain gave samples during acute or convalescent COVID-19. Nucleic acid was either cDNA or gDNA, and it came from T cells, B-cell-depleted T cells, or PBMCs.

Authors' processing steps: Estimated nucleated cell counts came from reference gene primer amplification. Sequencing was performed with immunoSEQ multiplex PCR; in TCRdb, only in-frame clones are kept and a portion is missing. The V and J calls and clone size were taken over from that table, and D and trimming were inferred from the DNA. Of about 130,000 clones in the sample, approximately 83% were seen once. The germline CDR1 and CDR2 sequences are SGHVS and FNYEAQ. The CDR3 is 12 residues long. V lost 3 bases, J lost 5 bases, and 5 bases lay in between. Specimen: peripheral blood. The receptor comes from a woman aged 45-65 years who had recovered from COVID-19. The chain is built from TRBV7-6 and TRBJ2-1; D gene ambiguous. The CDR3 region has the DNA TGTGCCAGCAGCTTCACAAACAATGAGCAGTTCTTC. Amino acids: CASSFTNNEQFF.